Listed below are T cell receptor beta chains from one sample, sequenced in a study of CD8 T cells in Susac syndrome. TCRdb re-derived calls from the immunoSEQ multiplex PCR reads in MiXCR, one entry per CDR3 protein. The sample has 330,000 or so distinct CDR3 sequences; around 91% are singletons. The sequenced sample was CD8+ T cells from PBMCs. These receptors all stem from a human donor with multiple sclerosis. The CDR3 runs from the conserved cysteine through the conserved F or W. A D gene is named only where the DNA matches it firmly. Size values are once, few and many counts, or a class for expanded clones, and some rows have none.

v_call	d_call	j_call	clone_size	cdr3_nt	cdr3_aa
TRBV20-1	TRBD2	TRBJ2-3	-	TGCAGTGCGGGGACTAGCGGGATTAGTTGGTCAGATACGCAGTATTTT	CSAGTSGISWSDTQYF
TRBV4-3	TRBD2	TRBJ2-4	-	TGCGCCAGCAGCCAAGATGGACTAGCCCAAAACATTCAGTACTTC	CASSQDGLAQNIQYF
TRBV12-5	-	TRBJ2-3	-	TGTGCTAGTGGTTACGGACCCACAGATACGCAGTATTTT	CASGYGPTDTQYF
TRBV9	-	TRBJ2-1	-	TGTGCCAGCAGCCACCCTTGGGGCGGGACCGGCAATGAGCAGTTCTTC	CASSHPWGGTGNEQFF
TRBV7-9	TRBD2	TRBJ2-3	-	TGTGCCAGCAGCTCCCGGGACTACACAGATACGCAGTATTTT	CASSSRDYTDTQYF
TRBV5-1	TRBD1	TRBJ1-2	-	TGCGCCAGCAGCTTGGCCCCAGGGGGCCAAGCTAACTATGGCTACACCTTC	CASSLAPGGQANYGYTF
TRBV12-3/TRBV12-4	-	TRBJ1-5	-	TGTGCCAGCAGTTTGAGAACACCAAATCAGCCCCAGCATTTT	CASSLRTPNQPQHF
TRBV6-2/TRBV6-3	-	TRBJ1-1	-	TGTGCCAGCAGTTACTCGGACAGAAACACTGAAGCTTTCTTT	CASSYSDRNTEAFF
TRBV10-3	TRBD2	TRBJ2-1	-	TGTGCCATCAGTGAGTCCCCTATAGCGGGGGGGCCCGCGGTATTCAATGAGCAGTTCTTC	CAISESPIAGGPAVFNEQFF
TRBV28	-	TRBJ1-5	-	TGTGCCAGCAGTTTACTTCACACTATGAACAATCAGCCCCAGCATTTT	CASSLLHTMNNQPQHF
TRBV29-1	-	TRBJ2-2	-	TGCAGCGTTGGAGGAGAGACCGGGGAGCTGTTTTTT	CSVGGETGELFF
TRBV6-1	TRBD1	TRBJ2-7	few	TGTGCCAGCAGTGAAGGAGCGGGACAGGGTTCCCACGAGCAGTACTTC	CASSEGAGQGSHEQYF
TRBV7-3	-	TRBJ2-6	-	TGTGCCAGCAGCTTGGAACCGGGACTGCAAAGCTCTGGGGCCAACGTCCTGACTTTC	CASSLEPGLQSSGANVLTF
TRBV27	TRBD2	TRBJ2-3	few	TGTGCCAGCAGTTTAAAGCGGGGGGGCACAGATACGCAGTATTTT	CASSLKRGGTDTQYF
TRBV7-9	-	TRBJ2-3	once	TGTGCCAGCAGCCGAGGCCGGGATCTCACAGATACGCAGTATTTT	CASSRGRDLTDTQYF
TRBV11-2	-	TRBJ2-1	-	TGTGCCAGCAGCTCCAGCCTCAGCTCCTACAATGAGCAGTTCTTC	CASSSSLSSYNEQFF
TRBV2	-	TRBJ2-2	once	TGTGCCAGCAGTGGGCCCTTCACCGGGGAGCTGTTTTTT	CASSGPFTGELFF
TRBV7-3	TRBD2	TRBJ2-1	-	TGTGCCAGCAGCTTTTTGACTAGCGGCCCTGACAATGAGCAGTTCTTC	CASSFLTSGPDNEQFF
TRBV27	-	TRBJ2-2	once	TGTGCCAGCAGTTTTGGGTTTAACACCGGGGAGCTGTTTTTT	CASSFGFNTGELFF
TRBV19	TRBD2	TRBJ2-1	-	TGTGCCAGTAGTGAGCGGGAGATCTCCTACAATGAGCAGTTCTTC	CASSEREISYNEQFF
TRBV9	-	TRBJ2-2	-	TGTGCCAGCAGCGTAGGCAGGGTCGGCGCCTCCGACCGGGAGCTGTTTTTT	CASSVGRVGASDRELFF
TRBV6-2/TRBV6-3	TRBD2	TRBJ2-7	-	TGTGCCACCGTAGCGGGGATAACCTACGAGCAGTACTTC	CATVAGITYEQYF
TRBV7-3	-	TRBJ2-3	few	TGTGCCAGCAGCTTGGGCGGAATCACAGATACGCAGTATTTT	CASSLGGITDTQYF
TRBV13	-	TRBJ2-1	once	TGTGCCAGCAGCCAATCAGGACCAAGGGCGTGGAATGAGCAGTTCTTC	CASSQSGPRAWNEQFF
TRBV9	TRBD2	TRBJ2-1	-	TGTGCCAGCAGCCCTAGCGGGGGGGCCGTCGGCAATGAGCAGTTCTTC	CASSPSGGAVGNEQFF
TRBV20-1	TRBD2	TRBJ2-1	-	TGCAGTGCTAGAAACCGACTAGCGGAGAAATTCTACAATGAGCAGTTCTTC	CSARNRLAEKFYNEQFF
TRBV5-6	-	TRBJ1-2	-	TGTGCCAGCAGCTTGTCTAACCAAGATGGCTACACCTTC	CASSLSNQDGYTF
TRBV19	TRBD1	TRBJ1-5	-	TGTGCCAGTAGGGAACAGGGGTCTCAGCCCCAGCATTTT	CASREQGSQPQHF
TRBV20-1	-	TRBJ1-2	-	TGCAGTGCTAGAGTTGACAGATATGGGTATGGCTACACCTTC	CSARVDRYGYGYTF
TRBV23-1	TRBD2	TRBJ2-1	-	TGCGCCAGCAGTCTTTTTCGGGAGGGCTCCTACAATGAGCAGTTCTTC	CASSLFREGSYNEQFF
TRBV7-8	TRBD2	TRBJ2-3	-	TGTGCCAGCAGCTTAGTCCTAGCGGGAGACACAGATACGCAGTATTTT	CASSLVLAGDTDTQYF
TRBV27	-	TRBJ2-3	-	TGTGCCAGCAGTTACCTGTCCACAGATACGCAGTATTTT	CASSYLSTDTQYF
TRBV9	-	TRBJ2-1	-	TGTGCCAGCAGCGTAGTAGGTAGGAGTTCTAATGAGCAGTTCTTC	CASSVVGRSSNEQFF
TRBV7-9	-	TRBJ1-3	-	TGTGCCAGCAGAGGGGGGACTGGAAACACCATATATTTT	CASRGGTGNTIYF
TRBV7-9	TRBD1	TRBJ1-1	-	TGTGCCAGCAGCTCAGGACAGGGTCGGAACACTGAAGCTTTCTTT	CASSSGQGRNTEAFF
TRBV9	-	TRBJ1-6	-	TGTGCCAGCAGCACCTCCGGGGGGAATTCACCCCTCCACTTT	CASSTSGGNSPLHF
TRBV7-8	TRBD2	TRBJ2-1	-	TGTGCCAGCAGCTTAGCGAGCGGGGGGGCGTACTACAATGAGCAGTTCTTC	CASSLASGGAYYNEQFF
TRBV28	-	TRBJ1-1	once	TGTGCCAGCAGTACCCCTGGGGGGAACACTGAAGCTTTCTTT	CASSTPGGNTEAFF
TRBV10-3	-	TRBJ1-3	-	TGTGCCATCAGTGAGTGGGCGAACCCTGGAAACACCATATATTTT	CAISEWANPGNTIYF